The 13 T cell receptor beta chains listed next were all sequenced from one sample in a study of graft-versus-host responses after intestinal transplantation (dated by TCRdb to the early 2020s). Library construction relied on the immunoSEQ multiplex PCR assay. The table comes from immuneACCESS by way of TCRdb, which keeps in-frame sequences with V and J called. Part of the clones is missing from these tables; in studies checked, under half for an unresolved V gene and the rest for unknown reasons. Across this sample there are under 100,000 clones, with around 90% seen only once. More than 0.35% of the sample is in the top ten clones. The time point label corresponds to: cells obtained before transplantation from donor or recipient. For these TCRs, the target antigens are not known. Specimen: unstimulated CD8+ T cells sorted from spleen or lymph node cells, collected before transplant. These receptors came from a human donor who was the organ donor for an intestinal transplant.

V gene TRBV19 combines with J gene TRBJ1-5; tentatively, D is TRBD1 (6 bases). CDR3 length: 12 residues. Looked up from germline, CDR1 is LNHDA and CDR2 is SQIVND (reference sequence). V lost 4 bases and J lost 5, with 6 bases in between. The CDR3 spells CASSTGDQPQHF. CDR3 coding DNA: TGTGCCAGTAGTACAGGGGATCAGCCCCAGCATTTT.

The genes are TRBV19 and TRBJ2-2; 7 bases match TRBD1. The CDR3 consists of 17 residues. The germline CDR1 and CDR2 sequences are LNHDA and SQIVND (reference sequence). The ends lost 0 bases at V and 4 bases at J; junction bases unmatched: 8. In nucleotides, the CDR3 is TGTGCCAGTAGTATAGATGTCCCCGGGACAGTCACCGGGGAGCTGTTTTTT. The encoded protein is CASSIDVPGTVTGELFF.

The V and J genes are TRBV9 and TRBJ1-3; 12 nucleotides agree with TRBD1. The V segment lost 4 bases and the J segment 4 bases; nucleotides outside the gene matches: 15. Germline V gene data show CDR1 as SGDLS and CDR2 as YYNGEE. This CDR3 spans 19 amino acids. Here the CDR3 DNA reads TGTGCCAGCAGCCATCCACAGGGGGGACAGGGGGCTGGAGGAAACACCATATATTTT. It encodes CASSHPQGGQGAGGNTIYF.

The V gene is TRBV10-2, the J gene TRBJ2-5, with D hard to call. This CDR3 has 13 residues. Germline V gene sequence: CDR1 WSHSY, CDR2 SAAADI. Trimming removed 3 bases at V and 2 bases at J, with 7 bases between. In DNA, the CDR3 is TGCGCCAGCAGTGAATGGCATCAAGAGACCCAGTACTTC. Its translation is CASSEWHQETQYF.

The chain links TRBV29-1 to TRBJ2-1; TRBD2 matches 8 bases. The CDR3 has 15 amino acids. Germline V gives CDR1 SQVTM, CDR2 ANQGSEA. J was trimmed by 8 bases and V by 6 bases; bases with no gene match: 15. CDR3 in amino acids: CSVGRGNGLAYEQFF. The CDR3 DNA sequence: TGCAGCGTCGGGAGAGGCAATGGACTAGCTTATGAGCAGTTCTTC.

The CDR3 sequence: CARNRDSYNEQFF. In nucleotides, the CDR3 is TGTGCCAGGAACCGGGACTCTTACAATGAGCAGTTCTTC. The V call is TRBV7-9, the J call TRBJ2-1; a possible D gene is TRBD2 (6 bases). CDR1 is SEHNR, CDR2 FQNEAQ, per germline (reference sequence). Trimming cost V 9 bases and J 4 bases, with 13 bases left between them. This CDR3 has 13 amino acids. The full variable domain, with the rest looked up from reference TRBV7-9 and TRBJ2-1, is DTGVSQNPRHKITKRGQNVTFRCDPISEHNRLYWYRQTLGQGPEFLTYFQNEAQLEKSRLLSDRFSAERPKGSFSTLEIQRTEQGDSAMYLCARNRDSYNEQFFGPGTRLTVL.

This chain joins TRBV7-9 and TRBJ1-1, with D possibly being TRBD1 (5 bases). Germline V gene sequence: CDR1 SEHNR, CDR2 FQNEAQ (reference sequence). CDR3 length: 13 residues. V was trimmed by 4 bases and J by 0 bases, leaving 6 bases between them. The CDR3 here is CASSSGMNTEAFF. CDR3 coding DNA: TGTGCCAGCAGCTCAGGGATGAACACTGAAGCTTTCTTT.

The CDR3 loop is CASRDRGQSPLHF. Here the CDR3 DNA reads TGTGCCAGCAGAGACAGGGGCCAATCACCCCTCCACTTT. V usage is TRBV6-5 and J usage is TRBJ1-6; 8 nucleotides match TRBD1. The CDR3 sequence is 13 residues long. CDR1 is MNHEY, CDR2 SVGAGI, per germline. V gave up 6 bases and J gave up 10 bases; unmatched junction bases: 5.

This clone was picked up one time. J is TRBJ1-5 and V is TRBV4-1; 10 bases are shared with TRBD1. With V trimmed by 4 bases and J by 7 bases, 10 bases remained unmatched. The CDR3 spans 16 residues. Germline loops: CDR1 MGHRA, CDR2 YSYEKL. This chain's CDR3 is CASSPDDRGREQPQHF. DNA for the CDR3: TGCGCCAGCAGCCCGGACGACAGGGGGCGCGAACAGCCCCAGCATTTT.

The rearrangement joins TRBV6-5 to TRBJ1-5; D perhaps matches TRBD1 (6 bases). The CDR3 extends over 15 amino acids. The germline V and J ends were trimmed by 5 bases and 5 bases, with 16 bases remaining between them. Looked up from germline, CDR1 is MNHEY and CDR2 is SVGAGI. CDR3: CASSMTVGADQPQHF. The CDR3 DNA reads TGTGCCAGCAGTATGACGGTGGGGGCTGATCAGCCCCAGCATTTT.

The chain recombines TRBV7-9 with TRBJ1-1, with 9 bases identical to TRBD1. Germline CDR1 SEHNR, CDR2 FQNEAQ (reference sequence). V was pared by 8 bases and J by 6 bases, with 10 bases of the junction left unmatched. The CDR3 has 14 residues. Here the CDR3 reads CASFGTGTFPEAFF. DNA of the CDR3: TGTGCCAGCTTCGGGACAGGGACCTTTCCTGAAGCTTTCTTT.

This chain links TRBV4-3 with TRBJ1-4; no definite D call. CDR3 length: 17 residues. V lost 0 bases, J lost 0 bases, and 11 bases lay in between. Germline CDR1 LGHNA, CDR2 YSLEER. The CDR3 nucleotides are TGCGCCAGCAGCCAAGAATCGAAGGGAGCAACTAATGAAAAACTGTTTTTT. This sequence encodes CASSQESKGATNEKLFF.

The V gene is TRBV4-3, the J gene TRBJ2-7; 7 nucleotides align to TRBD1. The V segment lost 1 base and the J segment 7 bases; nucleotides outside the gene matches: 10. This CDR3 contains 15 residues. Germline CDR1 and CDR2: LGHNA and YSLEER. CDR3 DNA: TGCGCCAGCAGCCAAGTTCACAGGGGACCTTATGAGCAGTACTTC. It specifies CASSQVHRGPYEQYF.